These 5 T cell receptor beta chains were all obtained from the same sample, sequenced in a study of T cells in Graves' hyperthyroidism and ophthalmopathy. Amplified regions were TCR beta CDR3 sequences from RNA transcripts. The HTBI primer set drove a first-round RT-PCR of the TCR CDR3. TCRdb reprocessed the multiplex PCR reads with MiXCR, giving one entry per CDR3 protein. The profile shows roughly 500,000 distinct CDR3 sequences, around 43% of them singletons. The sequenced sample was peripheral blood or thyroid tissue (not recorded which). These receptor sequences come from an adult woman with Graves' disease, either hyperthyroidism or ophthalmopathy (not recorded which).

Comment on this clonotype: Because the CDR3's place on the DNA is in doubt, the DNA is left out and the CDR3 is given as listed by TCRdb. This chain links TRBV7-8 with TRBJ2-5; TRBD1, the D gene given by the table, was not confirmed from the DNA. The CDR3 is 21 residues long, counting both termini. Per the germline V gene, CDR1 is SGHVS and CDR2 is FQNEAQ. CDR3 residues: CASSLSRTVYGYTFGSGTQYF.

V usage is TRBV28 and J usage is TRBJ2-5; no reliable D call. V dropped 3 bases and J dropped 0 bases, with 8 bases sitting between them. Germline V gene data show CDR1 as MDHEN and CDR2 as SYDVKM. CDR3 length: 14 residues. The DNA of the CDR3 is TGTGCCAGCAGTTTTAGACTCAACCAAGAGACCCAGTACTTC. It translates to CASSFRLNQETQYF.

This rearrangement joins TRBV20-1 to TRBJ1-1, with 12 bases fitting TRBD1. The CDR3 has 17 residues. The germline V gene encodes CDR1 DFQATT and CDR2 SNEGSKA (reference sequence). The V segment lost 1 base and the J segment 5 bases; nucleotides outside the gene matches: 11. As DNA, the CDR3 is TGCAGTGCTAGAGGCGGGACAGGGGGCAAGAGGAAGACTGAAGCTTTCTTT. Amino acid sequence: CSARGGTGGKRKTEAFF.

The chain joins TRBV20-1 to TRBJ2-3; weak D call: TRBD2 (6 bases). Trimming left V 4 bases short and J 3 bases short, with 14 bases between. The CDR3 runs 14 residues. Germline CDR1 reads DFQATT; CDR2 reads SNEGSKA (reference sequence). The DNA of the CDR3 is TGCAGTGCTAACCCTAGCGTCGGGACAGATACGCAGTATTTT. This gives the protein CSANPSVGTDTQYF.

This sequence joins TRBV4-1 and TRBJ1-5, with 8 positions matching TRBD1. The length of the CDR3 is 18 residues. Per the germline V gene, CDR1 is MGHRA and CDR2 is YSYEKL. The ends lost 0 bases at V and 6 bases at J; junction bases unmatched: 13. CDR3 sequence (DNA): TGCGCCAGCAGCCAAGAGGGACTAACAGGGGGAAGTGGTCAGCCCCAGCATTTT. Residues: CASSQEGLTGGSGQPQHF.